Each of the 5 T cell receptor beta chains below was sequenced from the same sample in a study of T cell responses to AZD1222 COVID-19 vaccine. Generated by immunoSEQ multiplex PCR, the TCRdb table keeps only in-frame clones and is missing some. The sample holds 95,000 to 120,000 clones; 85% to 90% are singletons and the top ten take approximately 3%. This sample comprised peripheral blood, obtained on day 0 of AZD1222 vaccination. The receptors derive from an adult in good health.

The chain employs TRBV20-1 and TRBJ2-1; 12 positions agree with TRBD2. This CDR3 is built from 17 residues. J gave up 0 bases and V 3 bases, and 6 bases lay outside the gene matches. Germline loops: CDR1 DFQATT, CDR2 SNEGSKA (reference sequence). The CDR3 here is CSASGLAGRSSYNEQFF. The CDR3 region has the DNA TGCAGTGCTAGTGGACTAGCGGGGCGATCCTCCTACAATGAGCAGTTCTTC.

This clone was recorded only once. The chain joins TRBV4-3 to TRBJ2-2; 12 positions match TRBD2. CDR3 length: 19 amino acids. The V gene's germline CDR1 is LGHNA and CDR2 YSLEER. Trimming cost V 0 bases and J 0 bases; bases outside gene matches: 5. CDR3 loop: CASSQESSGGAANTGELFF. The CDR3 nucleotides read TGCGCCAGCAGCCAAGAGTCTAGCGGGGGGGCGGCGAACACCGGGGAGCTGTTTTTT.

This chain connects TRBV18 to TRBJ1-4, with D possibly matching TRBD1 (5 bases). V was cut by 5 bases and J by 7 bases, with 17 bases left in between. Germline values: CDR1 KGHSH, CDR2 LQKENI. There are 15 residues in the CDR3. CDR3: CASSTDLGTGEKLFF. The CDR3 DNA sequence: TGTGCCAGCTCAACTGATCTCGGGACGGGTGAAAAACTGTTTTTT.

CDR3 loop: CASSEKQGLLGEQYF. The DNA of the CDR3 is TGTGCCAGCAGCGAGAAACAGGGGCTCCTTGGCGAGCAGTACTTC. V and J are TRBV2 and TRBJ2-7; 7 bases are a match to TRBD1. Germline trimming cut 6 bases from V and 6 bases from J; bases unmatched to any gene: 14. Per the germline V gene, CDR1 is SNHLY and CDR2 is FYNNEI. The CDR3 contains 15 residues. Using reference TRBV2 and TRBJ2-7 for the parts outside the CDR3, the full variable domain is EPEVTQTPSHQVTQMGQEVILRCVPISNHLYFYWYRQILGQKVEFLVSFYNNEISEKSEIFDDQFSVERPDGSNFTLKIRSTKLEDSAMYFCASSEKQGLLGEQYFGPGTRLTVT.

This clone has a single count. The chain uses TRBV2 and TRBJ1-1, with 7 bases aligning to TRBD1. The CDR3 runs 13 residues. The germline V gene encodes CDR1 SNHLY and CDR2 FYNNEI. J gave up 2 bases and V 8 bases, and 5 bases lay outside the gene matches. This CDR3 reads CASGTELNTEAFF. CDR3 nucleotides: TGTGCCAGCGGGACAGAACTTAACACTGAAGCTTTCTTT.